This T cell receptor (beta chain) emerged from a study of OX40 agonist ivuxolimab in advanced cancers. Background on the study: Ivuxolimab, which is an agonistic anti-OX40 (CD134) antibody, was administered to the patients. Having had anti-PD-1, anti-PD-L1 or anti-CTLA-4 therapy before was allowed, and over 35% had some. Points from the study as a whole: Among the nonresponders, some also had low normalized T-cell clonal expansion.

Sequencing was performed with immunoSEQ multiplex PCR; in TCRdb, only in-frame clones are kept and a portion is missing. The profile covers roughly 60,000 clones, with approximately 88% appearing a single time and less than 0.75% taken by the ten largest. In regard to this clone: Its antigen is unknown.

V was pared by 5 bases and J by 1 base, with 9 bases between. This CDR3 contains 13 residues. Germline V gene sequence: CDR1 SGHNT, CDR2 YENEEA. The receptor comes from an adult with an advanced solid tumor such as melanoma, head and neck, liver or kidney cancer. The sample was CD4+ or CD8+ T cells sorted from blood, taken in a trial of the OX40 agonist ivuxolimab. The chain recombines TRBV11-3 with TRBJ2-7, with no clear D. CDR3 amino acids: CASSPLVSYEQYF. CDR3 bases: TGTGCCAGCAGCCCCCTAGTTTCCTACGAGCAGTACTTC.